A selection of T cell receptor beta chains follows, all from one sample in a study of T cells in Graves' hyperthyroidism and ophthalmopathy. TCRdb fed the multiplex PCR reads into MiXCR, producing one record per CDR3 protein. This sample carries about 700,000 distinct CDR3 sequences, 14% of them seen once, and the ten largest clones take approximately 10%. Sequences were obtained from blood. The receptors stem from a woman younger than 30 with Graves' hyperthyroidism. Both conserved end residues are part of each CDR3. D genes are given only for firm matches. Where a row states a size, it is once, few, many or the class of an expanded clone; other rows omit it.

DNA	CDR3	length	D	V	J	size
TGCAGTGCTACCGAAGGGTGGGTCGTGGGGCAAGAGACCCAGTACTTC	CSATEGWVVGQETQYF	16	.	TRBV20-1	TRBJ2-5	many
TGTGCCAGCAGTCCCGAGCCGTCTAAGAACCAGCATTTT	CASSPEPSKNQHF	13	.	TRBV7-2	TRBJ1-5	many
TGTGCCTGGAGTGTCTCCGGGGGCTCCTACAATGAGCAGTTCTTC	CAWSVSGGSYNEQFF	15	.	TRBV30	TRBJ2-1	many
TGTGCCAGCAGCCAAAGACAGGTTGGGGTTGGCAATCAGCCCCAGCATTTT	CASSQRQVGVGNQPQHF	17	.	TRBV7-8	TRBJ1-5	.
TGTGCCAGCAGCCCCACTAGCGGGAGACGAGAGACCCAGTACTTC	CASSPTSGRRETQYF	15	TRBD2	TRBV3-1	TRBJ2-5	many
TGTGCCTGGAGTGTGGGCGGGAGGTACACAGATACGCAGTATTTT	CAWSVGGRYTDTQYF	15	TRBD2	TRBV30	TRBJ2-3	.
TGTGCCAGCAGTGGTTCTCCGGAGCGGGCCACTAGCACAGATACGCAGTATTTT	CASSGSPERATSTDTQYF	18	.	TRBV2	TRBJ2-3	few
TGTGCCAGTAGAACCCGGACAGGGAGCTCCTACAATGAGCAGTTCTTC	CASRTRTGSSYNEQFF	16	TRBD1	TRBV19	TRBJ2-1	.
TGTGCCAGCAGTTTAAGGGTACTAGCGGAGTCCTACGAGCAGTACTTC	CASSLRVLAESYEQYF	16	TRBD2	TRBV12-3/TRBV12-4	TRBJ2-7	many
TGTGCCAGCAGCCTACGGCCCCTTACAGGGACGCTCAATCAGCCCCAGCATTTT	CASSLRPLTGTLNQPQHF	18	.	TRBV3-1	TRBJ1-5	.
TGCAGTGCTAGAGATCACCGTCGTTGGGATCAGCCCCAGCATTTT	CSARDHRRWDQPQHF	15	.	TRBV20-1	TRBJ1-5	few
TGTGCCAGCAGAACGGACCAGGGCCAGCCCCAGCATTTT	CASRTDQGQPQHF	13	.	TRBV7-9	TRBJ1-5	many
TGTGCCAGCAGTCCCCGGAGTGATACGCAGTATTTT	CASSPRSDTQYF	12	.	TRBV12-3/TRBV12-4	TRBJ2-3	few
TGCGCCAGCAGCTTGGAGGGGGAGGGTGAGCAGTTCTTC	CASSLEGEGEQFF	13	.	TRBV5-1	TRBJ2-1	.
TGTGCCAGCAGTTACGCAGCACACCATACTGACACCTTC	CASSYAAHHTDTF	13	.	TRBV6-2/TRBV6-3	TRBJ1-2	.
TGTGCCAGCAGTGATGTCGAAGGCGATGAGCAGTTCTTC	CASSDVEGDEQFF	13	.	TRBV2	TRBJ2-1	many
TGTGCCAGCAGGGCATACAGGGTGGGTGGTAGTCAGCCCCAGCATTTT	CASRAYRVGGSQPQHF	16	.	TRBV28	TRBJ1-5	many
TGTGCCAGCAGCCAAGTAGGCAGTCGATCCTACGAGCAGTACTTC	CASSQVGSRSYEQYF	15	.	TRBV14	TRBJ2-7	many
TGTGCCATCAGTGAGTCGGCAGGGCAGCCCCAGCATTTT	CAISESAGQPQHF	13	.	TRBV10-3	TRBJ1-5	many
TGTGCCAGCAGCATCGACAGGGGGTCATCCGAGCAGTACTTC	CASSIDRGSSEQYF	14	TRBD1	TRBV7-8	TRBJ2-7	once
TGCGCCAGCAGTGAGCAGGACAGGATTTCTAACTATGGCTACACCTTC	CASSEQDRISNYGYTF	16	TRBD1	TRBV10-1	TRBJ1-2	.
TGCAGTGCGTCCGTCGGGGGGCCACCCGGCGAGCAGTACTTC	CSASVGGPPGEQYF	14	.	TRBV20-1	TRBJ2-7	many
TGTGCCAGCAGCTTAAGATCTAGCACAGATACGCAGTATTTT	CASSLRSSTDTQYF	14	.	TRBV7-3	TRBJ2-3	many
TGTGCCAGCAGTTTCGGGGGAATAATTGTTGAGCAGTTCTTC	CASSFGGIIVEQFF	14	.	TRBV28	TRBJ2-1	many
TGTGCCAGCAGTTTATTTGGGCTAACCTCGAGCTCCTACAATGAGCAGTTCTTC	CASSLFGLTSSSYNEQFF	18	.	TRBV12-3/TRBV12-4	TRBJ2-1	few
TGCAGTGCTGGACAGCTCTACGAGCAGTACTTC	CSAGQLYEQYF	11	.	TRBV20-1	TRBJ2-7	many
TGTGCCAGCAGCTTGGGGCTGCCTCCCCAAGAGACCCAGTACTTC	CASSLGLPPQETQYF	15	.	TRBV13	TRBJ2-5	many
TGTGCCAGTATCCGCCAGGGGTTTCCCTACAATGAGCAGTTCTTC	CASIRQGFPYNEQFF	15	.	TRBV7-9	TRBJ2-1	few
TGTGCCAGCAGTGAAGCTAGCGGGAGGGCCCGCTCCTACAATGAGCAGTTCTTC	CASSEASGRARSYNEQFF	18	TRBD2	TRBV2	TRBJ2-1	many
TGCGCCAGCAGGGCGGACAGTCAGACCGGGGAGCTGTTTTTT	CASRADSQTGELFF	14	.	TRBV5-1	TRBJ2-2	.
TGTGCCAGTAGTATTACCGGGGGCGAGACCCAGTACTTC	CASSITGGETQYF	13	.	TRBV19	TRBJ2-5	.
TGTGCCAGCAGCACCCGACAGGGGGTGGTGGAGACCCAGTACTTC	CASSTRQGVVETQYF	15	TRBD1	TRBV7-2	TRBJ2-5	many
TGTGCCACCGCTCCGACCCAAGAGACCCAGTACTTC	CATAPTQETQYF	12	.	TRBV2	TRBJ2-5	many
TGTGCCAGCAGTGAATTAGGGACGGCAACTAATGAAAAACTGTTTTTT	CASSELGTATNEKLFF	16	.	TRBV25-1	TRBJ1-4	.
TGTGCCAGCTCGCGTTCGGGCTTGGACTATAGCACAGATACGCAGTATTTT	CASSRSGLDYSTDTQYF	17	.	TRBV7-9	TRBJ2-3	many
TGTGCCAGCAACGCGGTTGCTCTCAGGGAGAGCAAGACCCAGTACTTC	CASNAVALRESKTQYF	16	.	TRBV12-3/TRBV12-4	TRBJ2-5	many
TGTGCCAGCAGCCCCCGTGCGGCGGGAAACATTCAGTACTTC	CASSPRAAGNIQYF	14	.	TRBV7-9	TRBJ2-4	.
TGCAGTGCTATGGGACGGGAGAGAACAGATACGCAGTATTTT	CSAMGRERTDTQYF	14	.	TRBV20-1	TRBJ2-3	many
TGTGCCAGCAGGGGTCACAGGAAAGGCGAAGCGACCCAGTACTTC	CASRGHRKGEATQYF	15	.	TRBV6-1	TRBJ2-5	few
TGCGCCAGCAGCCAAGATCTAGCGGGAGCCTACGAGCAGTACTTC	CASSQDLAGAYEQYF	15	TRBD2	TRBV4-1	TRBJ2-7	.
TGTGCCAGCAGTTTATTACCGGGACAGGGGGGACCCTACGAGCAGTACTTC	CASSLLPGQGGPYEQYF	17	TRBD1	TRBV27	TRBJ2-7	few
TGTGCCTGGAGTCCGGGTTTGGAGGGTTCACCCCTCCACTTT	CAWSPGLEGSPLHF	14	.	TRBV30	TRBJ1-6	few
TGCGCCAGCAGCCAAGATCGGGGTAGCGCCGGCACAGATACGCAGTATTTT	CASSQDRGSAGTDTQYF	17	.	TRBV4-1	TRBJ2-3	.
TGTGCCAGCAGCTTATGGTCCCTAGCGGAGCACAATGAGCAGTTCTTC	CASSLWSLAEHNEQFF	16	TRBD2	TRBV11-3	TRBJ2-1	many
TGTGCCAGCAGCTCGATAGTAAGGAGGTACGAGCAGTACTTC	CASSSIVRRYEQYF	14	.	TRBV11-2	TRBJ2-7	many
TGCAGCGTCGGGACAGACTCTGGAAACACCATATATTTT	CSVGTDSGNTIYF	13	TRBD1	TRBV29-1	TRBJ1-3	many
TGTGCCAGCAGTTTCTTAGGGACTAGCGGGAAATGGAGATACAATGAGCAGTTCTTC	CASSFLGTSGKWRYNEQFF	19	TRBD2	TRBV28	TRBJ2-1	.
TGTGCCAGCAGCTTAGTACCCGGCAATGAGCAGTTCTTC	CASSLVPGNEQFF	13	.	TRBV7-9	TRBJ2-1	few
TGTGCCAGCAGTCGGGAAGGCCGCTATGGCTACACCTTC	CASSREGRYGYTF	13	.	TRBV27	TRBJ1-2	few
TGTGCCTGGAGTGGCGGGACAGACCACTCCTACGAGCAGTACTTC	CAWSGGTDHSYEQYF	15	.	TRBV30	TRBJ2-7	many
TGTGCCACCAGCAGATCAGGACAGTATGGCTACACCTTC	CATSRSGQYGYTF	13	.	TRBV15	TRBJ1-2	few
TGTGCCACCAGCAGGGGAGCTACAGGGGGCCCCCCAGGGTATGGCTACACCTTC	CATSRGATGGPPGYGYTF	18	TRBD1	TRBV15	TRBJ1-2	many
TGCAGTGCTAGGAGACAGGGGGATCAGCCCCAGCATTTT	CSARRQGDQPQHF	13	TRBD1	TRBV20-1	TRBJ1-5	many
TGTGCCAGCAGTTATTCGGGTGGAGGACAGGGGGCAAGAGAGCAGTACTTC	CASSYSGGGQGAREQYF	17	TRBD1	TRBV6-9	TRBJ2-7	many
TGTGCCAGCAGTTTGGGCCCCTGGGAGGCAGATACGCAGTATTTT	CASSLGPWEADTQYF	15	.	TRBV27	TRBJ2-3	few
TGTGCCAGCAGTCACCCGTACGATTATAATTCACCCCTCCACTTT	CASSHPYDYNSPLHF	15	.	TRBV27	TRBJ1-6	.
TGTGCCACCAGTGTAGCAGGGAAGTATGGCTACACCTTC	CATSVAGKYGYTF	13	.	TRBV24-1	TRBJ1-2	few
TGTGCCAGCAGCCCAGGTTTATCGGAGACAGGGGGGTACGAGCAGTACTTC	CASSPGLSETGGYEQYF	17	TRBD1	TRBV7-8	TRBJ2-7	few
TGCGCCAGCAGTGGTAGCGGGAGGCGCACAGATACGCAGTATTTT	CASSGSGRRTDTQYF	15	TRBD2	TRBV5-1	TRBJ2-3	few